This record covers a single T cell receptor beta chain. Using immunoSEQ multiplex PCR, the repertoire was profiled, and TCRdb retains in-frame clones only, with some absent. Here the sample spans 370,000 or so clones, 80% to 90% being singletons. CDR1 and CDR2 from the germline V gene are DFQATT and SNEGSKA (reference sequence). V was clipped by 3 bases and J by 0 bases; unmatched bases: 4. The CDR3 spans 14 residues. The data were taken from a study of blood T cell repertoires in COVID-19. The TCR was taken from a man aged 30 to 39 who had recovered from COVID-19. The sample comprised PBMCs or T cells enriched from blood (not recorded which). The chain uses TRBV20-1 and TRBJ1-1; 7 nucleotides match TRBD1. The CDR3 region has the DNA TGCAGTGCTAGTGGCCAGGGGGTGAACACTGAAGCTTTCTTT. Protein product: CSASGQGVNTEAFF.